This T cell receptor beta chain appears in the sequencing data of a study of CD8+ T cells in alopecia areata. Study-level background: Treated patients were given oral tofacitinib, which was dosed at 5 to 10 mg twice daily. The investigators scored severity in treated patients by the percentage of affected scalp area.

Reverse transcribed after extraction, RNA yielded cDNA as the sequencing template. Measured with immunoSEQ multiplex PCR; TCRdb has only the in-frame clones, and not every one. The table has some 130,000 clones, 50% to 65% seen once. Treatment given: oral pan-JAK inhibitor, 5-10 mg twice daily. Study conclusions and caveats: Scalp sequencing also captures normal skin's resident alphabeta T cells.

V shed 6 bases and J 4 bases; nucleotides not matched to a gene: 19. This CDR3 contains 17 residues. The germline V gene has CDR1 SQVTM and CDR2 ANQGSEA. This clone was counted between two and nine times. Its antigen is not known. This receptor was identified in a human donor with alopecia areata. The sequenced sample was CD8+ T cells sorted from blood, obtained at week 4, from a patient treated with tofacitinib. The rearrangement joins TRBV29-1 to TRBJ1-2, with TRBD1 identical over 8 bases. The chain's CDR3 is CSVGEGGQGLLVYGYTF. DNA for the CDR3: TGCAGCGTGGGGGAAGGTGGACAGGGCCTTTTAGTCTATGGCTACACCTTC. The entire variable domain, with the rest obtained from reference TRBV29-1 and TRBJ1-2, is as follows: SAVISQKPSRDICQRGTSLTIQCQVDSQVTMMFWYRQQPGQSLTLIATANQGSEATYESGFVIDKFPISRPNLTFSTLTVSNMSPEDSSIYLCSVGEGGQGLLVYGYTFGSGTRLTVV.